Each of the 30 T cell receptor beta chains below was sequenced from the same sample in a study of OX40 agonist ivuxolimab in advanced cancers. Generated by immunoSEQ multiplex PCR, the TCRdb table keeps only in-frame clones and is missing some. The table lists about 82,000 clones, around 85% of them singletons, with 2% to 3% in the top ten. The sequencing used CD4+ or CD8+ T cells sorted from blood, collected in a trial of the OX40 agonist ivuxolimab. Receptors originate from an adult with an advanced solid tumor such as melanoma, head and neck, liver or kidney cancer.

The chain couples TRBV6-1 to TRBJ1-6; TRBD1 is a possible D gene (6 bases). V was cut by 4 bases and J by 3 bases, with 10 bases left in between. The CDR3 runs to 15 residues. Germline values: CDR1 MNHNS, CDR2 SASEGT. CDR3: CASSVGQNYNSPLHF. The CDR3 DNA reads as TGTGCCAGCAGTGTTGGACAGAACTATAATTCACCCCTCCACTTT.

The gene calls are TRBV2 and TRBJ1-5, with D perhaps TRBD1 (6 bases). This CDR3 has 15 residues. The ends were cut back, 6 bases at V and 2 bases at J, with 14 bases in the middle. The germline V gene encodes CDR1 SNHLY and CDR2 FYNNEI. The CDR3 loop is CASRSGALRNQPQHF. The CDR3 bases are TGTGCCAGCAGATCAGGGGCCCTTCGCAATCAGCCCCAGCATTTT.

The chain links TRBV11-2 to TRBJ2-7; D is perhaps TRBD1 (5 bases). The length of the CDR3 is 14 residues. Germline V lookup: CDR1 SGHAT, CDR2 FQNNGV. Between the trimmed V and J ends, which lost 7 bases and 5 bases, there was a span of 18 bases. CDR3: CASTPQGVGDEQYF. For the CDR3, the DNA is TGTGCCAGCACCCCCCAAGGAGTAGGGGACGAGCAGTACTTC.

The V gene is TRBV28, the J gene TRBJ1-1; D unclear. The CDR3 has 12 amino acids. V dropped 5 bases and J dropped 10 bases, with 14 bases sitting between them. CDR1 is MDHEN and CDR2 is SYDVKM in the germline V gene. As DNA, the CDR3 is TGTGCCAGCAGTCTACCCGATTCTAGAGCTTTCTTT. It yields the protein CASSLPDSRAFF.

The J gene is TRBJ2-3, the V gene TRBV28; 7 positions agree with TRBD2. This CDR3 has 16 amino acids. Germline CDR1 is MDHEN and CDR2 is SYDVKM. With V trimmed by 4 bases and J by 1 base, 8 bases remained unmatched. In DNA, the CDR3 is TGTGCCAGCAGTTCCCTCCTCCGGGGGGGCACAGATACGCAGTATTTT. Encoded protein: CASSSLLRGGTDTQYF.

The chain is built from TRBV11-2 and TRBJ2-1; TRBD2 matches at 8 bases. The germline CDR1 and CDR2 sequences are SGHAT and FQNNGV. After removal of 5 bases from V and 2 bases from J, the junction contained 2 bases not matched to a gene. The CDR3 length is 14 residues. For the CDR3, the DNA is TGTGCCAGCAGCCCGGGACTAGCCTACAATGAGCAGTTCTTC. It yields the protein CASSPGLAYNEQFF.

The genes are TRBV2 and TRBJ1-2; D perhaps matches TRBD1 (5 bases). The V gene's germline CDR1 is SNHLY and CDR2 FYNNEI. The CDR3 is 9 residues long. This CDR3 is CASEGGYTF. CDR3 nucleotides: TGTGCATCTGAGGGGGGCTACACCTTC.

This clone occurred a few times. The chain recombines TRBV18 with TRBJ1-1; D is perhaps TRBD1 (5 bases). V lost 3 bases, J lost 8 bases, and 13 bases lay in between. The CDR3 sequence is 13 residues long. The germline gives CDR1 KGHSH, CDR2 LQKENI. The CDR3, as DNA: TGTGCCAGCTCACCCTTCGGACAACCCGAAGCTTTCTTT. Its protein is CASSPFGQPEAFF.

The chain uses TRBV7-3 and TRBJ2-5; D gene unclear. The CDR3 is 13 residues long. V was shortened by 0 bases and J by 5 bases, with 7 bases between the two germline ends. Germline V gives CDR1 SGHTA, CDR2 FQGTGA. CDR3 coding DNA: TGTGCCAGCAGCTTAACGTACGGGGAGACCCAGTACTTC. It translates to CASSLTYGETQYF. The full variable domain, completed using reference TRBV7-3 and TRBJ2-5, is GAGVSQTPSNKVTEKGKYVELRCDPISGHTALYWYRQSLGQGPEFLIYFQGTGAADDSGLPNDRFFAVRPEGSVSTLKIQRTERGDSAVYLCASSLTYGETQYFGPGTRLLVL.

The chain recombines TRBV28 with TRBJ2-4; D remains unclear. The CDR3 totals 13 residues. Trimming pared 7 bases from V and 1 base from J, leaving 8 bases between. CDR1 MDHEN and CDR2 SYDVKM come from the germline V gene. In nucleotides, the CDR3 is TGTGCCAGCACCCAGGAGGCCAAAAACATTCAGTACTTC. Protein sequence: CASTQEAKNIQYF.

J is TRBJ1-5 and V is TRBV7-8; 9 nucleotides line up with TRBD1. The V gene's germline CDR1 is SGHVS and CDR2 FQNEAQ. The CDR3 is 15 residues long. The ends lost 5 bases at V and 6 bases at J; junction bases unmatched: 8. The CDR3: CASSRTGGSGQPQHF. In DNA, the CDR3 is TGTGCCAGCAGCCGAACAGGGGGCAGCGGTCAGCCCCAGCATTTT.

The V and J genes are TRBV2 and TRBJ2-7, with D possibly matching TRBD1 (6 bases). V gave up 7 bases and J gave up 7 bases, with 26 bases separating them. The CDR3 runs to 16 residues. Germline V gene sequence: CDR1 SNHLY, CDR2 FYNNEI. The CDR3 region has the DNA TGTGCCAGCACTCTGGACAGCACCGCCTCCCGGGGAGAGCAGTACTTC. It yields the protein CASTLDSTASRGEQYF. Filled out from reference TRBV2 and TRBJ2-7, the complete variable domain reads EPEVTQTPSHQVTQMGQEVILRCVPISNHLYFYWYRQILGQKVEFLVSFYNNEISEKSEIFDDQFSVERPDGSNFTLKIRSTKLEDSAMYFCASTLDSTASRGEQYFGPGTRLTVT.

The chain has TRBV6-1 and TRBJ2-3; D perhaps matches TRBD1 (5 bases). The length of the CDR3 is 13 residues. V lost 3 bases, J lost 3 bases, and 7 bases lay in between. CDR1 is MNHNS, CDR2 SASEGT, per germline. In DNA, the CDR3 is TGTGCCAGCAGTGAGGCAGGGACAGATACGCAGTATTTT. Protein sequence: CASSEAGTDTQYF.

V is TRBV18 and J is TRBJ2-5; a possible D gene is TRBD2 (5 bases). Germline V gives CDR1 KGHSH, CDR2 LQKENI. The length of the CDR3 is 17 residues. Trimming stripped 3 bases from V and 4 bases from J, with 21 bases between. CDR3 residues: CASSPYPNEGLGETQYF. The CDR3 region has the DNA TGTGCCAGCTCACCCTACCCCAACGAGGGCCTTGGAGAGACCCAGTACTTC. Looking up the rest from reference TRBV18 and TRBJ2-5 gives the full variable domain: NAGVMQNPRHLVRRRGQEARLRCSPMKGHSHVYWYRQLPEEGLKFMVYLQKENIIDESGMPKERFSAEFPKEGPSILRIQQVVRGDSAAYFCASSPYPNEGLGETQYFGPGTRLLVL.

The chain uses TRBV6-6 and TRBJ1-1; D unresolved. V lost 4 bases and J lost 6, with 9 bases in between. Germline CDR1 is MNHNY and CDR2 is SVGAGI (reference sequence). CDR3 length: 12 residues. The CDR3 nucleotides are TGTGCCAGCAGTTTCGAATACGCTGAAGCTTTCTTT. Translating it yields CASSFEYAEAFF.

The chain combines TRBV7-2 with TRBJ1-2; D remains ambiguous. Germline loops: CDR1 SGHTA, CDR2 FQGNSA. This CDR3 has 15 amino acids. V lost 2 bases, J lost 3 bases, and 13 bases lay in between. The CDR3 spells CASSLSSGTYYGYTF. CDR3 DNA sequence: TGTGCCAGCAGCTTAAGTTCGGGCACCTACTATGGCTACACCTTC.

J is TRBJ1-1 and V is TRBV6-1, with D perhaps matching TRBD1 (6 bases). The V gene's germline CDR1 is MNHNS and CDR2 SASEGT. Trimming shortened V by 5 bases and J by 5 bases, and 15 bases separated the two germline ends. CDR3 length equals 14 residues. The CDR3 nucleotides are TGTGCCAGCAGTACACCGGGACACCAGACTGAAGCTTTCTTT. Translation: CASSTPGHQTEAFF.

The CDR3 loop is CASSNGQTTRETQYF. The DNA of the CDR3 is TGTGCCAGTAGTAATGGACAGACTACAAGGGAGACCCAGTACTTC. The chain employs TRBV19 and TRBJ2-5, with D possibly matching TRBD1 (6 bases). The V end was cut by 4 bases, the J end by 5 bases, with 17 bases between. CDR3 length equals 15 residues. Germline assignment: CDR1 LNHDA and CDR2 SQIVND (reference sequence). The whole variable domain, filled in from reference TRBV19 and TRBJ2-5, reads DGGITQSPKYLFRKEGQNVTLSCEQNLNHDAMYWYRQDPGQGLRLIYYSQIVNDFQKGDIAEGYSVSREKKESFPLTVTSAQKNPTAFYLCASSNGQTTRETQYFGPGTRLLVL.

A remark on this clone: Relative to the germline gene, one junction end is altered; a read error may explain this. The V and J genes are TRBV7-7 and TRBJ2-1; TRBD1 is a possible D gene (5 bases). The V gene's germline CDR1 is SSHAT and CDR2 FNYEAQ (reference sequence). The CDR3 loop spans 15 amino acids. The CDR3 region is CASSLAQDPYNEQFF. CDR3 DNA sequence: TGTGCTAGCAGCTTAGCACAGGATCCCTACAATGAGCAGTTCTTC.

The genes are TRBV2 and TRBJ2-7, with D perhaps assigned TRBD1 or TRBD2 (5 bases each). V was clipped by 7 bases and J by 2 bases, with 18 bases between them. CDR3 size: 15 residues. CDR1 is SNHLY, CDR2 FYNNEI, per germline. The chain's CDR3 is CASNPTGQGAYEQYF. The CDR3 DNA is TGTGCCAGCAATCCCACGGGGCAGGGCGCCTACGAGCAGTACTTC.

The chain has TRBV7-9 and TRBJ2-2; 10 nucleotides match TRBD1. The CDR3 totals 15 residues. Germline trimming cut 4 bases from V and 6 bases from J; bases unmatched to any gene: 5. In germline, CDR1 is SEHNR, CDR2 FQNEAQ (reference sequence). The CDR3 region is CASSSDRGLSGELFF. The CDR3 nucleotides read TGTGCCAGCAGCTCTGACAGGGGGCTGTCCGGGGAGCTGTTTTTT.

The chain is built from TRBV5-5 and TRBJ2-5, with 9 bases that match TRBD1. V was pared by 6 bases and J by 5 bases, with 11 bases of the junction left unmatched. CDR3 size: 15 residues. Per the germline V gene, CDR1 is SGHKS and CDR2 is YYEKEE (reference sequence). For the CDR3, the DNA is TGTGCCAGCACCCCTCCGGGACAGGGTACGGAGACCCAGTACTTC. Amino acids: CASTPPGQGTETQYF.

This clone has just a few counts. The chain is built from TRBV19 and TRBJ1-2, with 9 bases that match TRBD1. The junction had 8 bases not matched to a gene; V was cut back by 5 bases and J by 4 bases. The CDR3 consists of 15 residues. CDR1 is LNHDA, CDR2 SQIVND, per germline (reference sequence). The CDR3 here is CASSGGQGIGYGYTF. CDR3 in DNA: TGTGCCAGTAGTGGAGGACAGGGGATCGGCTATGGCTACACCTTC.

This sequence joins TRBV5-1 and TRBJ2-7, with 8 bases that match TRBD2. Germline CDR1 reads SGHRS; CDR2 reads YFSETQ. The CDR3 is 15 residues long. The junction had 9 bases not matched to a gene; V was cut back by 4 bases and J by 3 bases. CDR3 amino acids: CASSREGGRNYEQYF. CDR3 nucleotides: TGCGCCAGCAGCCGGGAGGGGGGGCGCAACTACGAGCAGTACTTC.

V gene TRBV6-5 combines with J gene TRBJ1-2, with D possibly being TRBD1 (5 bases). Germline V gives CDR1 MNHEY, CDR2 SVGAGI. The V gene lost 5 bases and the J gene lost 3 bases, with 10 bases spanning the gap. The CDR3 length is 13 residues. CDR3 region: CASSPGADYGYTF. DNA of the CDR3: TGTGCCAGCAGTCCTGGGGCAGACTATGGCTACACCTTC.

The V and J genes are TRBV19 and TRBJ2-6; maybe TRBD1 (7 bases). Between the trimmed V and J ends, which lost 10 bases and 2 bases, there was a span of 18 bases. CDR3 length: 16 residues. The V gene's germline CDR1 is LNHDA and CDR2 SQIVND (reference sequence). This CDR3 reads CATSRGAVAGANVLTF. CDR3 nucleotide sequence: TGTGCCACCTCCAGGGGGGCGGTGGCTGGGGCCAACGTCCTGACTTTC.

This sequence joins TRBV15 and TRBJ2-5; TRBD1 matches 7 bases. The CDR3 has 16 amino acids. Germline V gene data show CDR1 as LNHNV and CDR2 as YYDKDF (reference sequence). The ends lost 0 bases at V and 5 bases at J; junction bases unmatched: 9. CDR3 sequence reads: CATSRDLLQGQETQYF. CDR3 in DNA: TGTGCCACCAGCAGAGATCTCTTACAGGGGCAGGAGACCCAGTACTTC.

The chain is built from TRBV28 and TRBJ2-1, with 11 bases that match TRBD2. Germline values: CDR1 MDHEN, CDR2 SYDVKM. Trimming took 3 bases from V and 13 from J; bases not matched to a gene: 11. The CDR3 runs to 15 residues. The CDR3 coding sequence is TGTGCCAGCAGTTTTCAGGGTCTAGCGGGGGGTGGTCAGTTCTTC. Translating gives CASSFQGLAGGGQFF.

The chain carries TRBV7-6 and TRBJ2-7, with TRBD1 matching 7 bases. The CDR3 loop spans 14 amino acids. Unmatched junction bases numbered 3, after V lost 1 base and J lost 3 bases. The germline gives CDR1 SGHVS, CDR2 FNYEAQ. CDR3 sequence: CASSLVTGSYEQYF. CDR3 coding DNA: TGTGCCAGCAGCTTAGTGACAGGGAGCTACGAGCAGTACTTC.

V gene TRBV6-1 combines with J gene TRBJ2-1; D uncertain. The CDR3 spans 11 residues. Trimming left V 4 bases short and J 7 bases short, with 5 bases between. From germline, CDR1 is MNHNS and CDR2 SASEGT. CDR3 region: CASSGTNEQFF. The CDR3 DNA reads TGTGCCAGCAGTGGAACTAATGAGCAGTTCTTC.